The 30 T cell receptor beta chains given below trace back to one sample, sequenced in a study of neurological immune-mediated disorders. TCRdb recomputed calls from the 5' RACE reads with MiXCR, one row per CDR3 protein. Here the sample spans nearly 60,000 distinct CDR3 sequences, approximately 3.6% being singletons. The specimen sequenced was PBMCs. The receptors originated from an older woman with multiple sclerosis.

In this sample, this clonotype turned up many times. The rearrangement joins TRBV20-1 to TRBJ1-1; D is ambiguous. Germline V gene data show CDR1 as DFQATT and CDR2 as SNEGSKA (reference sequence). V dropped 3 bases and J dropped 3 bases, with 14 bases sitting between them. The CDR3 runs 14 residues. In nucleotides, the CDR3 is TGCAGTGCTAGCTTGCCGGACTTCTACACTGAAGCTTTCTTT. Encoded protein: CSASLPDFYTEAFF.

The sample holds a few counts of this clonotype. A single base separates this from a much larger clone, so it may be a read error. The missing conserved phenylalanine or tryptophan at the end of this CDR3 makes a read error likely. V usage is TRBV15 and J usage is TRBJ2-4; D is unclear. This CDR3 is 13 amino acids long. From germline, CDR1 is LNHNV and CDR2 YYDKDF (reference sequence). Trimming shortened V by 5 bases and J by 6 bases, and 11 bases separated the two germline ends. CDR3 sequence: CATSLTESNIQYC. The CDR3 DNA reads TGTGCCACCAGCCTGACGGAGTCAAACATTCAGTACTGC.

This clonotype was detected ten times or more. The V call is TRBV10-3, the J call TRBJ1-2; TRBD1 is a possible D gene (5 bases). Trimming shortened V by 4 bases and J by 8 bases, and 17 bases separated the two germline ends. The germline V gene encodes CDR1 ENHRY and CDR2 SYGVKD. The CDR3 has 14 amino acids. CDR3 nucleotide sequence: TGTGCCATCAGTGGGGGTGGACAACGTGCGGGCTACACCTTC. This translates into CAISGGGQRAGYTF.

At least ten counts were recorded for this clonotype. CDR3 bases: TGTGCCAGCAGCTCCAACCCGCTGGGCGAGCAGTACTTC. Protein product: CASSSNPLGEQYF. The chain is built from TRBV9 and TRBJ2-7; D is uncertain. With 4 bases removed from V and 6 bases from J, the gap between germline ends came to 14 bases. CDR3 length equals 13 residues. Germline V gene sequence: CDR1 SGDLS, CDR2 YYNGEE.

This clonotype was picked up many times. The V gene is TRBV19, the J gene TRBJ2-7; 8 nucleotides agree with TRBD1. CDR1 LNHDA and CDR2 SQIVND come from the germline V gene (reference sequence). V was clipped by 6 bases and J by 2 bases; unmatched bases: 6. The CDR3 length is 14 residues. The chain's CDR3 is CASSTGTGPYEQYF. The CDR3 DNA reads TGTGCCAGTAGCACCGGGACAGGCCCCTACGAGCAGTACTTC.

Many counts were recorded for this clonotype. CDR3 residues: CASSLRDREQYF. The CDR3 region has the DNA TGTGCCAGCAGCCTCCGGGACCGCGAGCAGTACTTC. The genes are TRBV7-2 and TRBJ2-7; either TRBD1 or TRBD2 may fit D (5 bases each). This CDR3 contains 12 residues. The V gene lost 5 bases and the J gene lost 6 bases, with 11 bases spanning the gap. Germline V gives CDR1 SGHTA, CDR2 FQGNSA.

At least ten counts were recorded for this clonotype. The gene calls are TRBV28 and TRBJ2-2, with D possibly matching TRBD1 (5 bases). Per germline, CDR1 MDHEN and CDR2 SYDVKM. This CDR3 contains 15 residues. V gave up 6 bases and J gave up 3 bases, with 14 bases separating them. CDR3 sequence: CASSLQAYHTGELFF. The CDR3 bases are TGTGCCAGCAGCCTACAGGCCTATCACACCGGGGAGCTGTTTTTT.

This clonotype was counted many times. A read error may be the cause here, since a much bigger clone is one base away. Because it lacks the conserved phenylalanine or tryptophan at the end, this CDR3 is likely a read error. The rearrangement joins TRBV2 to TRBJ1-2; D is undetermined. Per germline, CDR1 SNHLY and CDR2 FYNNEI. The CDR3 is made up of 12 amino acids. V lost 2 bases and J lost 4, with 5 bases in between. CDR3 sequence: CASSETAYGYTC. CDR3 sequence (DNA): TGTGCCAGCAGTGAAACCGCCTATGGCTACACCTGC.

This clonotype has at least ten counts. CDR3 DNA sequence: TGTGCCAGCAGTTTAACCCTACTAGAGGATACGCAGTATTTT. Amino acid sequence: CASSLTLLEDTQYF. The rearrangement uses TRBV12-3 or TRBV12-4 and TRBJ2-3; D perhaps matches TRBD2 (5 bases). V lost 2 bases and J 6 bases, leaving 12 bases between the germline ends. This CDR3 comprises 14 residues.

Many counts were recorded for this clonotype. V and J are TRBV12-3 or TRBV12-4 and TRBJ1-1; D remains unclear. Trimming removed 5 bases from V and 0 bases from J, with 7 bases in between. CDR3 length: 13 amino acids. The CDR3 spells CASSETLNTEAFF. In DNA, the CDR3 is TGTGCCAGCAGTGAGACATTGAACACTGAAGCTTTCTTT.

The chain uses TRBV4-1 and TRBJ1-1; TRBD1 aligns across 8 bases. Trimming took 1 base from V and 3 from J; bases not matched to a gene: 16. This CDR3 has 19 amino acids. Germline CDR1 is MGHRA and CDR2 is YSYEKL. CDR3 residues: CASSQGIQGAWGGDTEAFF. The DNA for the CDR3 is TGCGCCAGCAGCCAAGGAATCCAGGGGGCATGGGGTGGTGACACTGAAGCTTTCTTT.

This clonotype was observed at least ten times. The chain is built from TRBV27 and TRBJ2-6; TRBD1 matches at 7 bases. The V gene end was trimmed by 6 bases and the J gene end by 8 bases; junction bases not matched to a gene: 13. The CDR3 is made up of 16 amino acids. Per the germline V gene, CDR1 is MNHEY and CDR2 is SMNVEV (reference sequence). CDR3 in DNA: TGTGCCAGCAGGGCTTTGACAGGGCAAAAAACCAACGTCCTGACTTTC. This encodes CASRALTGQKTNVLTF.

This clonotype was observed many times. The chain couples TRBV5-6 to TRBJ2-3; D possibly corresponds to TRBD2 (6 bases). The CDR3 has 16 residues. Germline CDR1 is SGHDT and CDR2 is YYEEEE. The V and J ends lost 4 bases and 3 bases respectively, with 18 bases between them. The CDR3 reads CASSGFPGLTTDTQYF. The CDR3 DNA sequence: TGTGCCAGCAGCGGATTTCCGGGACTGACTACAGATACGCAGTATTTT.

This clonotype has a count of ten or more. This chain connects TRBV2 to TRBJ2-2; D is undetermined. Trimming removed 1 base at V and 3 bases at J, with 9 bases between. CDR3 length equals 15 residues. Germline CDR1 is SNHLY and CDR2 is FYNNEI. CDR3 in amino acids: CASSEGGTHTGELFF. The CDR3 DNA is TGTGCCAGCAGTGAAGGGGGAACCCACACCGGGGAGCTGTTTTTT.

This clonotype was observed many times. The V and J genes are TRBV5-1 and TRBJ1-5; a possible D gene is TRBD1 (6 bases). Trimming stripped 5 bases from V and 5 bases from J, with 17 bases between. The CDR3 runs to 15 residues. Per germline, CDR1 SGHRS and CDR2 YFSETQ. In nucleotides, the CDR3 is TGCGCCAGCAGTGTTTCGACAGGACCTTATCAGCCCCAGCATTTT. This gives the protein CASSVSTGPYQPQHF.

This clonotype showed up many times. The chain is built from TRBV11-2 and TRBJ2-1, with 10 bases fitting TRBD2. Germline CDR1 is SGHAT and CDR2 is FQNNGV. The CDR3 is 15 amino acids. The J segment lost 10 bases and the V segment lost 1 base, leaving 7 bases of the junction unmatched. CDR3 sequence: CASSLVLAGVGEQFF. CDR3 DNA sequence: TGTGCCAGCAGCTTAGTTCTAGCGGGAGTCGGGGAGCAGTTCTTC.

This clonotype was detected ten times or more. V usage is TRBV7-9 and J usage is TRBJ2-3, with D possibly matching TRBD2 (6 bases). The CDR3 is 17 amino acids. Per the germline V gene, CDR1 is SEHNR and CDR2 is FQNEAQ (reference sequence). The ends were cut back, 2 bases at V and 4 bases at J, with 19 bases in the middle. This CDR3 is CASSLLRGRVFADTQYF. In DNA form, the CDR3 reads TGTGCCAGCAGCTTACTGCGGGGTAGGGTGTTCGCAGATACGCAGTATTTT. Full variable domain (outside the CDR3, taken from reference TRBV7-9 and TRBJ2-3): DTGVSQNPRHKITKRGQNVTFRCDPISEHNRLYWYRQTLGQGPEFLTYFQNEAQLEKSRLLSDRFSAERPKGSFSTLEIQRTEQGDSAMYLCASSLLRGRVFADTQYFGPGTRLTVL.

This clonotype was detected ten times or more. The chain combines TRBV5-1 with TRBJ2-1; 10 bases map to TRBD2. V lost 4 bases to trimming and J lost 1 base; unmatched junction nucleotides: 2. This CDR3 spans 15 amino acids. CDR1 and CDR2 from the germline V gene are SGHRS and YFSETQ. The CDR3 loop reads CASSDSGGSYNEQFF. DNA for the CDR3: TGCGCCAGCAGCGATAGCGGGGGGTCCTACAATGAGCAGTTCTTC.

This clonotype was seen ten or more times. The chain is built from TRBV7-2 and TRBJ1-1; D remains unclear. Trimming left V 5 bases short and J 4 bases short, with 14 bases between. The germline CDR1 and CDR2 sequences are SGHTA and FQGNSA. There are 14 residues in the CDR3. CDR3 sequence: CASSASDGFTEAFF. The CDR3 region has the DNA TGTGCCAGCAGCGCCAGTGATGGGTTCACTGAAGCTTTCTTT.

This clonotype came up many times. This rearrangement joins TRBV6-6 to TRBJ1-4, with unresolved D. The CDR3 extends over 13 amino acids. The germline V gene encodes CDR1 MNHNY and CDR2 SVGAGI (reference sequence). V was clipped by 7 bases and J by 6 bases, with 12 bases between them. The CDR3 spells CASTLDTYEKLFF. The CDR3 nucleotides read TGTGCCAGCACTCTAGATACTTATGAAAAACTGTTTTTT.

This clonotype was counted at least ten times. The gene calls are TRBV4-1 and TRBJ1-1; the D gene is possibly TRBD1 (5 bases). Germline CDR1 and CDR2: MGHRA and YSYEKL. The CDR3 loop spans 13 amino acids. The V and J ends lost 5 bases and 0 bases respectively, with 7 bases between them. CDR3 residues: CASSIRVNTEAFF. The DNA for the CDR3 is TGCGCCAGCAGCATCAGGGTGAACACTGAAGCTTTCTTT.

There are many counts of this clonotype. This chain joins TRBV6-1 and TRBJ2-1; tentatively, D is TRBD1 or TRBD2 (5 bases each). Germline V gives CDR1 MNHNS, CDR2 SASEGT. V dropped 1 base and J dropped 5 bases, with 12 bases sitting between them. This CDR3 has 15 amino acids. This CDR3 is CASSEDGGSNNEQFF. In DNA, the CDR3 is TGTGCCAGCAGTGAAGATGGGGGATCAAACAATGAGCAGTTCTTC.

The table lists this clonotype with many counts. The chain employs TRBV28 and TRBJ1-1; unclear D gene. CDR1 is MDHEN, CDR2 SYDVKM, per germline. The V and J ends lost 7 bases and 5 bases respectively, with 17 bases between them. This CDR3 comprises 14 residues. DNA of the CDR3: TGTGCCAGCACCGCCTTGTTCGGAGAGACTGAAGCTTTCTTT. Translating gives CASTALFGETEAFF.

This clonotype was observed a few times. This chain joins TRBV7-2 and TRBJ1-2; the D is unclear. The CDR3 has 13 amino acids. The germline V gene has CDR1 SGHTA and CDR2 FQGNSA. V dropped 1 base and J dropped 0 bases, with 3 bases sitting between them. CDR3 amino acids: CASSLVTNYGYTF. CDR3 nucleotide sequence: TGTGCCAGCAGCTTAGTCACTAACTATGGCTACACCTTC.

In its sample, this clonotype was seen many times. This rearrangement joins TRBV12-3 or TRBV12-4 to TRBJ1-3; D not certain. The CDR3 sequence is 15 residues long. Trimming pared 3 bases from V and 9 bases from J, leaving 18 bases between. The CDR3: CASSFSGEGMATIYF. The CDR3, as DNA: TGTGCCAGCAGTTTTTCTGGGGAAGGGATGGCCACCATATATTTT.

This clonotype was observed at least ten times. CDR3 DNA: TGTGCCAGCAGTTACCCAAAGGGAGGGCTATACGAGCAGTACTTC. Its translation: CASSYPKGGLYEQYF. This chain connects TRBV6-5 to TRBJ2-7; 7 nucleotides align to TRBD2. The germline V gene encodes CDR1 MNHEY and CDR2 SVGAGI. The CDR3 runs to 15 residues. The V and J ends lost 2 bases and 4 bases, in that order; junction bases with no gene match: 8.

The table lists this clonotype with many counts. The chain is built from TRBV28 and TRBJ1-6, with TRBD1 matching over 7 bases. The CDR3 consists of 14 residues. The germline gives CDR1 MDHEN, CDR2 SYDVKM. With 4 bases clipped from V and 8 bases from J, the junction kept 5 bases outside the gene matches. The CDR3 nucleotides read TGTGCCAGCAGTTCCGGGGACAGCTATTCACCCCTCCACTTT. Translating gives CASSSGDSYSPLHF.

This clonotype was found a few times. The chain has TRBV21-1 and TRBJ2-5; TRBD1, the D gene given by the table, was not confirmed from the DNA. TRBV21-1 is tagged as a pseudogene. The CDR3 extends over 15 amino acids. The CDR3 protein is CASSRTYPRVETQYF. The CDR3 DNA reads TGTGCCAGCAGTAGGACATATCCGAGGGTAGAGACCCAGTACTTC.

This clonotype was picked up many times. The gene calls are TRBV20-1 and TRBJ2-3; 9 bases line up with TRBD2. J gave up 3 bases and V 4 bases, and 8 bases lay outside the gene matches. The germline gives CDR1 DFQATT, CDR2 SNEGSKA (reference sequence). The CDR3 has 15 residues. CDR3 coding DNA: TGCAGTGCTAACCCGAGCGGGGGGAAAACAGATACGCAGTATTTT. Its protein is CSANPSGGKTDTQYF.

This clonotype was counted ten times or more. This chain joins TRBV20-1 and TRBJ1-2; 8 nucleotides line up with TRBD1. This CDR3 comprises 14 residues. CDR1 DFQATT and CDR2 SNEGSKA come from the germline V gene (reference sequence). Trimming at V came to 3 bases and at J to 11 bases, leaving 14 bases not matched to a gene. DNA for the CDR3: TGCAGTGCTAGCCCTTCTCGGGACAGGTTATGGTACACCTTC. Translated: CSASPSRDRLWYTF.